Each of the 21 T cell receptor beta chains below was sequenced from the same sample in a study of T cells after yellow fever vaccination. TCRdb recomputed calls from the 5' RACE reads with MiXCR, one row per CDR3 protein. The data show around 320,000 distinct CDR3 sequences, with around 10% seen just once and under 4% held by the top ten. The sequencing here drew on CD4+ T cells sorted from PBMCs, taken 45 days after the yellow fever booster vaccination. Receptor source: a man aged 18 to 29 who received the YFV17D yellow fever vaccine.

The chain is built from TRBV9 and TRBJ2-7, with 9 bases aligning to TRBD1. This CDR3 has 15 residues. Trimming removed 0 bases from V and 2 bases from J; junction bases left unmatched: 3. The germline V gene encodes CDR1 SGDLS and CDR2 YYNGEE. CDR3 residues: CASSVGQGGPYEQYF. As DNA, the CDR3 is TGTGCCAGCAGCGTAGGACAGGGGGGTCCCTACGAGCAGTACTTC.

V and J are TRBV10-3 and TRBJ1-2; 11 bases are a match to TRBD1. Germline CDR1 is ENHRY and CDR2 is SYGVKD. The CDR3 totals 16 residues. The V segment lost 5 bases and the J segment 0 bases; nucleotides outside the gene matches: 5. The CDR3 nucleotides read TGTGCCATCAGTTTTGGACAGGGGGCAGCTAACTATGGCTACACCTTC. This codes for CAISFGQGAANYGYTF.

This clonotype was observed a single time. The V call is TRBV20-1, the J call TRBJ2-7; the D is unclear. The CDR3 has 11 amino acids. Trimming left V 5 bases short and J 1 base short, with 6 bases between. Germline V gene sequence: CDR1 DFQATT, CDR2 SNEGSKA (reference sequence). The CDR3 is CSAARSYEQYF. The CDR3 DNA sequence: TGCAGTGCTGCGCGGTCCTACGAGCAGTACTTC.

This clonotype was observed a few times. The chain uses TRBV12-3 or TRBV12-4 and TRBJ2-6, with TRBD1 matching 7 bases. The junction had 10 bases not matched to a gene; V was cut back by 8 bases and J by 0 bases. The CDR3 spans 17 residues. The CDR3 spells CASGEKGASSGANVLTF. The CDR3 DNA follows: TGTGCCAGCGGGGAGAAGGGGGCTAGCTCTGGGGCCAACGTCCTGACTTTC.

In this sample, this clonotype turned up a few times. This chain uses TRBV20-1 with TRBJ2-7; 8 bases agree with TRBD1. Trimming removed 5 bases from V and 3 bases from J; junction bases left unmatched: 15. Per germline, CDR1 DFQATT and CDR2 SNEGSKA (reference sequence). The CDR3 is 16 amino acids. The CDR3 protein is CSAAHLQGGDGYEQYV. The CDR3 DNA sequence: TGCAGTGCTGCACACTTACAGGGGGGCGACGGCTACGAGCAGTACGTC.

This clonotype was counted between two and nine times. The rearrangement joins TRBV19 to TRBJ2-2; D is perhaps TRBD2 (5 bases). Deletions cut 8 bases from V and 0 bases from J, with 10 bases between. Germline CDR1 LNHDA, CDR2 SQIVND (reference sequence). The CDR3 loop spans 14 amino acids. CDR3 in amino acids: CASRGVANTGELFF. DNA of the CDR3: TGTGCCAGTCGGGGAGTCGCGAACACCGGGGAGCTGTTTTTT.

This clonotype was detected a few times. This chain uses TRBV6-4 with TRBJ2-1; TRBD1 agrees at 8 bases. The CDR3 extends over 13 amino acids. V shed 3 bases, J shed 9 bases, and the junction held 4 bases outside the gene matches. Germline CDR1 MRHNA, CDR2 SNTAGT. CDR3 sequence: CASSEGQGSEQFF. CDR3 in DNA: TGTGCCAGCAGTGAAGGACAGGGCAGTGAGCAGTTCTTC.

The chain couples TRBV7-2 to TRBJ2-2; 7 bases fit TRBD2. V was pared by 4 bases and J by 1 base, with 9 bases of the junction left unmatched. This CDR3 is 17 amino acids long. The germline CDR1 and CDR2 sequences are SGHTA and FQGNSA. The CDR3 spells CASSSTRAGWNTGELFF. For the CDR3, the DNA is TGTGCCAGCAGCTCCACAAGAGCGGGATGGAACACCGGGGAGCTGTTTTTT.

This clonotype has just a few counts. The CDR3 nucleotides read TGTGCCAGCAGCGGGGGGCTAGCGTTCTACGAGCAGTACTTC. Translation gives CASSGGLAFYEQYF. V gene TRBV9 combines with J gene TRBJ2-7; D is possibly TRBD1 or TRBD2 (6 bases each). Trimming pared 3 bases from V and 3 bases from J, leaving 13 bases between. This CDR3 is 14 amino acids long. Germline CDR1 reads SGDLS; CDR2 reads YYNGEE.

This clonotype was seen a few times. The genes are TRBV6-6 and TRBJ1-1; the match to TRBD1 covers 10 bases. The germline V gene encodes CDR1 MNHNY and CDR2 SVGAGI (reference sequence). The CDR3 spans 17 residues. J was trimmed by 2 bases and V by 5 bases; bases with no gene match: 11. The chain's CDR3 is CASSDLFWTGGNTEAFF. The CDR3, as DNA: TGTGCCAGCAGTGATCTATTCTGGACAGGGGGAAACACTGAAGCTTTCTTT.

Written as DNA, the CDR3 is TGTGCCATCAGTGAGTCAGTCCGCAACTATGGCTACACCTTC. Residues: CAISESVRNYGYTF. The rearrangement links TRBV10-3 to TRBJ1-2; D gene unclear. Trimming removed 0 bases from V and 2 bases from J, with 7 bases in between. CDR1 ENHRY and CDR2 SYGVKD come from the germline V gene. The CDR3 is made up of 14 amino acids.

The rearrangement joins TRBV5-6 to TRBJ2-4; D is unresolved. The ends were cut back, 4 bases at V and 0 bases at J, with 11 bases in the middle. Germline V CDR1 and CDR2: SGHDT, YYEEEE. The CDR3 is made up of 15 amino acids. CDR3 DNA sequence: TGTGCCAGCAGCGACGCCGGGCTAGCCAAAAACATTCAGTACTTC. Protein: CASSDAGLAKNIQYF.

The chain employs TRBV5-1 and TRBJ2-2; a possible D gene is TRBD2 (5 bases). This CDR3 is 15 amino acids long. Deletions cut 0 bases from V and 1 base from J, with 7 bases between. Germline V gene lookup returns CDR1 SGHRS and CDR2 YFSETQ. As DNA, the CDR3 is TGCGCCAGCAGCTTGGGCGGGCAGAACACCGGGGAGCTGTTTTTT. It encodes CASSLGGQNTGELFF.

This clonotype was detected only a few times. This chain uses TRBV6-2 or TRBV6-3 with TRBJ2-7; TRBD2 is a possible D gene (5 bases). The V end was cut by 10 bases, the J end by 1 base, with 17 bases between. CDR1 is MNHEY and CDR2 is SVGEGT in the germline V gene. The CDR3 extends over 14 amino acids. The CDR3 region is CATGKRVASYEQYV. The CDR3 nucleotides read TGTGCCACCGGCAAGAGGGTGGCTTCCTACGAGCAGTACGTC.

V and J are TRBV9 and TRBJ1-6; tentative D call: TRBD1 (5 bases). The CDR3 consists of 14 residues. Trimming pared 1 base from V and 7 bases from J, leaving 9 bases between. Germline values: CDR1 SGDLS, CDR2 YYNGEE. CDR3 residues: CASSVQDINSPLHF. CDR3 in DNA: TGTGCCAGCAGCGTACAGGACATCAATTCACCCCTCCACTTT.

This clonotype was recorded at least ten times. The chain uses TRBV7-9 and TRBJ1-2; D is unclear. Trimming took 1 base from V and 2 from J, leaving 5 bases between them. The CDR3 is 13 amino acids. The germline CDR1 and CDR2 sequences are SEHNR and FQNEAQ (reference sequence). The CDR3 protein is CASSLVGNYGYTF. In DNA, the CDR3 is TGTGCCAGCAGCTTAGTGGGGAACTATGGCTACACCTTC.

This clonotype was seen a few times. This chain uses TRBV20-1 with TRBJ1-4; TRBD1 might be the D (6 bases). Germline V gene lookup returns CDR1 DFQATT and CDR2 SNEGSKA (reference sequence). The V end lost 3 bases, the J end lost 5 bases, and 13 bases lay between the germline ends. The CDR3 runs 14 residues. The CDR3, as DNA: TGCAGTGCTAGTCAGGGGCTTTCGAATGAAAAACTGTTTTTT. Protein: CSASQGLSNEKLFF.

The V call is TRBV5-1, the J call TRBJ2-7; 10 bases fit TRBD2. Germline CDR1 SGHRS, CDR2 YFSETQ. The CDR3 is 14 amino acids. V dropped 5 bases and J dropped 5; count of bases not matched to a gene: 7. The CDR3: CASRLVSGGNEQYF. The CDR3 DNA follows: TGCGCCAGCAGGCTTGTTAGCGGGGGGAACGAGCAGTACTTC.

V and J are TRBV6-6 and TRBJ2-7; unclear D gene. V lost 2 bases and J 5 bases, leaving 7 bases between the germline ends. Germline V gene lookup returns CDR1 MNHNY and CDR2 SVGAGI (reference sequence). The CDR3 runs 12 residues. The CDR3 spells CASSYPVHEQYF. CDR3 coding DNA: TGTGCCAGCAGTTACCCCGTACACGAGCAGTACTTC.

In this sample, this clonotype turned up a few times. The chain recombines TRBV7-9 with TRBJ2-3; 10 bases align to TRBD2. Trimming at V came to 2 bases and at J to 5 bases, leaving 7 bases not matched to a gene. The length of the CDR3 is 16 residues. Looked up from germline, CDR1 is SEHNR and CDR2 is FQNEAQ (reference sequence). The CDR3 bases are TGTGCCAGCAGCTTATTGGCTAGCGGGGGCAAAGATACGCAGTATTTT. It codes for CASSLLASGGKDTQYF.

The chain uses TRBV7-9 and TRBJ2-7; 7 bases fit TRBD2. V trimming: 5 bases; J trimming: 1 base; junction bases outside the gene matches: 14. The CDR3 has 17 amino acids. Germline-derived CDR1 and CDR2 are SEHNR and FQNEAQ (reference sequence). DNA of the CDR3: TGTGCCAGCAGCGCCCCCGGGGCGGGGGAAAGTTCCTACGAGCAGTACGTC. Translating gives CASSAPGAGESSYEQYV.